These 27 T cell receptor beta chains share one sample of origin, sequenced in a study of T cell clones after liver transplantation. Data came from immunoSEQ multiplex PCR; TCRdb stores just in-frame clones and leaves some out. The sample holds about 51,000 clones, about 67% seen once. The sequences come from CD4+ T cells from blood, collected around 54 months after liver transplant. Receptors originate from a human patient who received a liver transplant. Some T cells may possibly be graft donor cells.

This clone has more than one count but fewer than ten. The rearrangement links TRBV6-1 to TRBJ2-3, with 7 bases fitting TRBD2. This CDR3 has 14 residues. Germline trimming cut 7 bases from V and 5 bases from J; bases unmatched to any gene: 9. Germline assignment: CDR1 MNHNS and CDR2 SASEGT. The CDR3 nucleotides are TGTGCCAGCAATGAGCGGACTAGAAGAGATACGCAGTATTTT. This codes for CASNERTRRDTQYF.

V and J are TRBV9 and TRBJ2-1, with D tentatively TRBD2 (5 bases). Germline-derived CDR1 and CDR2 are SGDLS and YYNGEE. Trimming took off 0 bases at V and 4 bases at J, with 11 bases between the two ends. CDR3 length: 15 residues. The CDR3 reads CASSVDSGSYNEQFF. The CDR3 DNA reads as TGTGCCAGCAGCGTAGACAGTGGGAGTTACAATGAGCAGTTCTTC.

The J gene is TRBJ2-7, the V gene TRBV7-8, with 8 bases matching TRBD1. The V and J ends lost 1 base and 7 bases, in that order; junction bases with no gene match: 9. The CDR3 is 15 amino acids. Germline V gene sequence: CDR1 SGHVS, CDR2 FQNEAQ. DNA for the CDR3: TGTGCCAGCAGCTTAGTTGACAGGGGAGCGAGGGAGCAGTACTTC. Translating it yields CASSLVDRGAREQYF.

This clone is termed medium-sized (0.01 to 0.1%). The chain has TRBV2 and TRBJ1-4; D gene uncertain. The germline V gene has CDR1 SNHLY and CDR2 FYNNEI. CDR3 length: 11 residues. The V end lost 4 bases, the J end lost 10 bases, and 7 bases lay between the germline ends. The CDR3: CASSVSRKLFF. DNA of the CDR3: TGTGCCAGCAGTGTCAGTAGAAAACTGTTTTTT.

The chain joins TRBV29-1 to TRBJ2-5; 8 bases map to TRBD1. V lost 6 bases and J lost 1; bases outside the gene matches: 10. Germline CDR1 and CDR2: SQVTM and ANQGSEA. The CDR3 runs to 15 residues. CDR3 sequence reads: CSVVPGTGFQETQYF. CDR3 bases: TGCAGCGTGGTCCCCGGGACAGGTTTCCAAGAGACCCAGTACTTC. The full variable domain, in which reference TRBV29-1 and TRBJ2-5 provide the parts outside the CDR3, is SAVISQKPSRDICQRGTSLTIQCQVDSQVTMMFWYRQQPGQSLTLIATANQGSEATYESGFVIDKFPISRPNLTFSTLTVSNMSPEDSSIYLCSVVPGTGFQETQYFGPGTRLLVL.

The chain joins TRBV15 to TRBJ1-4; maybe TRBD1 (5 bases). Trimming shortened V by 0 bases and J by 10 bases, and 18 bases separated the two germline ends. The CDR3 loop spans 16 amino acids. CDR1 is LNHNV, CDR2 YYDKDF, per germline (reference sequence). Here the CDR3 DNA reads TGTGCCACCAGCAGAGATAGTTTAAGTGGGGCGGGAAAACTGTTTTTT. The encoded protein is CATSRDSLSGAGKLFF.

This chain links TRBV7-2 with TRBJ2-7, with D possibly being TRBD1 or TRBD2 (5 bases each). CDR1 and CDR2 from the germline V gene are SGHTA and FQGNSA. This CDR3 region has 14 residues. The germline V and J ends were trimmed by 5 bases and 6 bases, with 17 bases remaining between them. Here the CDR3 DNA reads TGTGCCAGCAGCCTGGCCGGGGCAGGTTTCGAGCAGTACTTC. It translates to CASSLAGAGFEQYF.

V and J are TRBV5-4 and TRBJ2-7; D may correspond to TRBD1 or TRBD2 (6 bases each). Trimming left V 4 bases short and J 0 bases short, with 14 bases between. Germline values: CDR1 SGHNT, CDR2 YYREEE (reference sequence). This CDR3 region has 15 residues. Here the CDR3 DNA reads TGTGCCAGCAGCGGCGGGACACTCAGCTCCTACGAGCAGTACTTC. It codes for CASSGGTLSSYEQYF.

The chain links TRBV4-1 to TRBJ1-5, with a tentative D call TRBD1 (5 bases). CDR1 and CDR2 (germline): MGHRA, YSYEKL. Trimming left V 1 base short and J 1 base short, with 11 bases between. The CDR3 totals 16 residues. The chain's CDR3 is CASSQGLGASNQPQHF. As DNA, the CDR3 is TGCGCCAGCAGCCAAGGTTTAGGGGCAAGCAATCAGCCCCAGCATTTT.

The chain carries TRBV19 and TRBJ1-5; 11 bases are shared with TRBD1. The CDR3 length is 15 residues. Trimming at V came to 0 bases and at J to 6 bases, leaving 1 base not matched to a gene. In germline, CDR1 is LNHDA, CDR2 SQIVND (reference sequence). CDR3 nucleotides: TGTGCCAGTAGTATAGATGGGACAGGGGGTCAGCCCCAGCATTTT. As protein: CASSIDGTGGQPQHF.

The chain combines TRBV6-1 with TRBJ2-3; D is uncertain. Between the trimmed V and J ends, which lost 2 bases and 9 bases, there was a span of 15 bases. Germline assignment: CDR1 MNHNS and CDR2 SASEGT. This CDR3 spans 14 amino acids. CDR3 residues: CASSENSPIATQYF. The CDR3 DNA follows: TGTGCCAGCAGTGAAAACAGCCCGATTGCGACGCAGTATTTT.

The chain carries TRBV28 and TRBJ1-2; a possible D gene is TRBD1 (6 bases). CDR3 length: 15 residues. Deletions cut 2 bases from V and 2 bases from J, with 12 bases between. Germline V gene sequence: CDR1 MDHEN, CDR2 SYDVKM. CDR3 sequence reads: CASSLLPGANYGYTF. The CDR3 region has the DNA TGTGCCAGCAGTTTACTTCCAGGGGCGAACTATGGCTACACCTTC.

The chain has TRBV5-4 and TRBJ1-2, with 8 nucleotides matching TRBD1. J was trimmed by 2 bases and V by 0 bases; bases with no gene match: 3. Germline V gene lookup returns CDR1 SGHNT and CDR2 YYREEE (reference sequence). CDR3 length: 15 residues. The CDR3 bases are TGTGCCAGCAGCTTGGAGGCAGGGGGCAACTATGGCTACACCTTC. This translates into CASSLEAGGNYGYTF.

This clone was recorded a few times. The gene calls are TRBV4-1 and TRBJ2-3; the D gene is possibly TRBD2 (7 bases). The CDR3 sequence is 16 residues long. Germline assignment: CDR1 MGHRA and CDR2 YSYEKL. V was cut by 5 bases and J by 5 bases, with 20 bases left in between. The CDR3 nucleotides read TGCGCCAGCAGCAAAACTGGGGGGGGCCGGGGAGATACGCAGTATTTT. It is translated as CASSKTGGGRGDTQYF.

V and J are TRBV19 and TRBJ2-7; 10 bases match TRBD1. The germline V gene encodes CDR1 LNHDA and CDR2 SQIVND (reference sequence). The CDR3 has 14 amino acids. The J segment lost 3 bases and the V segment lost 7 bases, leaving 6 bases of the junction unmatched. CDR3 loop: CASIRDRGFYEQYF. CDR3 sequence (DNA): TGTGCCAGTATCAGGGACAGGGGCTTCTACGAGCAGTACTTC. Variable domain in full (rest from reference TRBV19 and TRBJ2-7): DGGITQSPKYLFRKEGQNVTLSCEQNLNHDAMYWYRQDPGQGLRLIYYSQIVNDFQKGDIAEGYSVSREKKESFPLTVTSAQKNPTAFYLCASIRDRGFYEQYFGPGTRLTVT.

This chain joins TRBV19 and TRBJ1-5; D not resolved. The CDR3 is made up of 13 amino acids. V was cut by 0 bases and J by 5 bases, with 5 bases left in between. Germline-derived CDR1 and CDR2 are LNHDA and SQIVND (reference sequence). The CDR3 here is CASSIDLYQPQHF. In nucleotides, the CDR3 is TGTGCCAGTAGTATAGATCTATATCAGCCCCAGCATTTT. The entire variable domain, with the rest obtained from reference TRBV19 and TRBJ1-5, is as follows: DGGITQSPKYLFRKEGQNVTLSCEQNLNHDAMYWYRQDPGQGLRLIYYSQIVNDFQKGDIAEGYSVSREKKESFPLTVTSAQKNPTAFYLCASSIDLYQPQHFGDGTRLSIL.

This clone was detected a few times. The chain joins TRBV19 to TRBJ1-5, with unresolved D. The CDR3 extends over 12 amino acids. V dropped 3 bases and J dropped 9 bases, with 9 bases sitting between them. Per germline, CDR1 LNHDA and CDR2 SQIVND (reference sequence). For the CDR3, the DNA is TGTGCCAGTAGTATGTCCTTAGGGCCCCAGCATTTT. Residues: CASSMSLGPQHF.

This clone occurred once. The chain has TRBV6-1 and TRBJ2-1; 7 positions agree with TRBD1. Germline CDR1 is MNHNS and CDR2 is SASEGT. V shed 6 bases and J 2 bases; nucleotides not matched to a gene: 7. The CDR3 totals 15 residues. The CDR3 reads CASRPGQVPYNEQFF. The CDR3 DNA sequence: TGTGCCAGCAGACCCGGACAGGTCCCCTACAATGAGCAGTTCTTC.

The chain recombines TRBV9 with TRBJ2-3; no definite D call. Germline CDR1 is SGDLS and CDR2 is YYNGEE. There are 12 residues in the CDR3. V was shortened by 4 bases and J by 2 bases, with 5 bases between the two germline ends. Written as DNA, the CDR3 is TGTGCCAGCAGCACGACCACAGATACGCAGTATTTT. As protein: CASSTTTDTQYF.

The chain links TRBV11-2 to TRBJ2-2; D remains ambiguous. This CDR3 has 14 amino acids. Germline values: CDR1 SGHAT, CDR2 FQNNGV. V was trimmed by 5 bases and J by 4 bases, leaving 11 bases between them. CDR3 sequence (DNA): TGTGCCAGCAGCAAATTTCCGACCACCGGGGAGCTGTTTTTT. Translated: CASSKFPTTGELFF. The full variable domain, rest sourced from reference TRBV11-2 and TRBJ2-2, is EAGVAQSPRYKIIEKRQSVAFWCNPISGHATLYWYQQILGQGPKLLIQFQNNGVVDDSQLPKDRFSAERLKGVDSTLKIQPAKLEDSAVYLCASSKFPTTGELFFGEGSRLTVL.

The chain links TRBV2 to TRBJ1-5, with D uncertain. Germline V gives CDR1 SNHLY, CDR2 FYNNEI. This CDR3 has 13 amino acids. Trimming stripped 3 bases from V and 9 bases from J, with 12 bases between. The CDR3: CASSETPYPPQHF. The CDR3 DNA reads TGTGCCAGCAGTGAGACACCTTATCCGCCCCAGCATTTT.

The V call is TRBV2, the J call TRBJ1-1; D may be TRBD1 (6 bases). Germline V gene lookup returns CDR1 SNHLY and CDR2 FYNNEI. CDR3 length: 14 amino acids. Trimming stripped 6 bases from V and 1 base from J, with 12 bases between. The CDR3: CASRSDSWNTEAFF. The CDR3 DNA reads TGTGCCAGCAGATCGGACAGCTGGAACACTGAAGCTTTCTTT.

The rearrangement links TRBV28 to TRBJ2-7, with 8 nucleotides matching TRBD1. The CDR3 has 16 residues. V shed 4 bases, J shed 3 bases, and the junction held 11 bases outside the gene matches. Germline assignment: CDR1 MDHEN and CDR2 SYDVKM. CDR3 bases: TGTGCCAGCAGTTCCACCTGGGACAGGACCTACTACGAGCAGTACTTC. Translated: CASSSTWDRTYYEQYF.

This rearrangement joins TRBV10-3 to TRBJ1-6; D perhaps matches TRBD1 (5 bases). The V end lost 6 bases, the J end lost 7 bases, and 10 bases lay between the germline ends. Per the germline V gene, CDR1 is ENHRY and CDR2 is SYGVKD. This CDR3 contains 13 residues. This CDR3 reads CAIRMGQNSPLHF. DNA of the CDR3: TGTGCCATCAGGATGGGGCAGAATTCACCCCTCCACTTT.

J is TRBJ2-7 and V is TRBV20-1, with D maybe TRBD2 (6 bases). V was trimmed by 4 bases and J by 5 bases, leaving 6 bases between them. CDR1 is DFQATT, CDR2 SNEGSKA, per germline (reference sequence). This CDR3 spans 10 amino acids. CDR3 in amino acids: CSATGDEQYF. The CDR3 DNA reads TGCAGTGCTACGGGGGACGAGCAGTACTTC.

There are a few counts of this clone. The chain uses TRBV4-1 and TRBJ2-3; the D is unclear. Germline CDR1 MGHRA, CDR2 YSYEKL. Trimming took 0 bases from V and 0 from J, leaving 7 bases between them. This CDR3 has 15 residues. DNA of the CDR3: TGCGCCAGCAGCCAAGATGGGCAGAGCACAGATACGCAGTATTTT. As protein: CASSQDGQSTDTQYF.

The chain links TRBV9 to TRBJ2-2; tentatively, D is TRBD1 (5 bases). Germline V gene lookup returns CDR1 SGDLS and CDR2 YYNGEE. The CDR3 loop spans 15 amino acids. Trimming cost V 0 bases and J 7 bases, with 13 bases left between them. CDR3 sequence reads: CASSVEGRADGELFF. The CDR3 region has the DNA TGTGCCAGCAGCGTAGAGGGCAGGGCGGACGGGGAGCTGTTTTTT.